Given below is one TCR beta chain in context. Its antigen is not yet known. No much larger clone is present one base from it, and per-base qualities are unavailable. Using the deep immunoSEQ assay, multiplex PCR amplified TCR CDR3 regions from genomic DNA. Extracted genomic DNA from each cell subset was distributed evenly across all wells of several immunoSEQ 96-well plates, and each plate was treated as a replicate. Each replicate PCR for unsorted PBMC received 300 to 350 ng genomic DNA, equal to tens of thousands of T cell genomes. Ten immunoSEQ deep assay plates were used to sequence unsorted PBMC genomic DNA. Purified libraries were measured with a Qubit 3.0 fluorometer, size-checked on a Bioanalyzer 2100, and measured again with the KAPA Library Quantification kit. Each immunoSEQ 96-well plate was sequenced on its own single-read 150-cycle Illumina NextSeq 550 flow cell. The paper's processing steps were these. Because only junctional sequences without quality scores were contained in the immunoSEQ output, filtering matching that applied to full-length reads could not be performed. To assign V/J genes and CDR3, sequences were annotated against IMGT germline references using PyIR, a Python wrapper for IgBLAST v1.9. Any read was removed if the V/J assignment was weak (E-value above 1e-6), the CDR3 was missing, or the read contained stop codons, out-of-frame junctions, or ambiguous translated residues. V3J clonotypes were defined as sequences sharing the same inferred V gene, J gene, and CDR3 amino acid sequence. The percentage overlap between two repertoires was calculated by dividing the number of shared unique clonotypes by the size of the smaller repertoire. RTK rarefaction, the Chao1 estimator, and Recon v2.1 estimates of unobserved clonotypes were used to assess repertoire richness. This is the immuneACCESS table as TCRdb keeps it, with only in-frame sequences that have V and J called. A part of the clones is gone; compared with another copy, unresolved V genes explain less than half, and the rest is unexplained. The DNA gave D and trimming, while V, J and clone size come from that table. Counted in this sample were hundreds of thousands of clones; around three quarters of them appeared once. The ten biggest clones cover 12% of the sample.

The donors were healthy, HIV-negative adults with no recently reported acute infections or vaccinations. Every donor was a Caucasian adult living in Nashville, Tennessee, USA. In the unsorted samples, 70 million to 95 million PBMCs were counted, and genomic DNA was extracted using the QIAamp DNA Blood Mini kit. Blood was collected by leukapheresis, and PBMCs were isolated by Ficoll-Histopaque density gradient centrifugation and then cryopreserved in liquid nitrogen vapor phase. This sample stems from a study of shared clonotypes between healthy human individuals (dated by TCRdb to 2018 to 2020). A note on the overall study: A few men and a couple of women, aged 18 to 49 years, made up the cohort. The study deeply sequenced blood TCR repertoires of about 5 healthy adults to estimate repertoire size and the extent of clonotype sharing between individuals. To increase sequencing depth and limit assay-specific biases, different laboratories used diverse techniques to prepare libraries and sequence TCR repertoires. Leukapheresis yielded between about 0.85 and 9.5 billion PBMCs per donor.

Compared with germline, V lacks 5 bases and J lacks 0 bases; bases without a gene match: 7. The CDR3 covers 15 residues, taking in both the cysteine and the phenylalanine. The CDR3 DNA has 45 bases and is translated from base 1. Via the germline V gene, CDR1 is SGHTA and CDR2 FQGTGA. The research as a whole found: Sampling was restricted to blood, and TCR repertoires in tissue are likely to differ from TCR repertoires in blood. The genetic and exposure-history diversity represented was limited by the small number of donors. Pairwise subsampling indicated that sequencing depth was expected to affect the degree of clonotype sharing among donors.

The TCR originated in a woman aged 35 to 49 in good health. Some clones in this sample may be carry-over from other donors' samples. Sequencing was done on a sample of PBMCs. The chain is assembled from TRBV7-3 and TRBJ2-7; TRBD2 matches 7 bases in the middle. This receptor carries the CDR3 CASSPNGGSSYEQYF. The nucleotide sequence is TGTGCCAGCAGCCCGAATGGCGGGAGCTCCTACGAGCAGTACTTC.